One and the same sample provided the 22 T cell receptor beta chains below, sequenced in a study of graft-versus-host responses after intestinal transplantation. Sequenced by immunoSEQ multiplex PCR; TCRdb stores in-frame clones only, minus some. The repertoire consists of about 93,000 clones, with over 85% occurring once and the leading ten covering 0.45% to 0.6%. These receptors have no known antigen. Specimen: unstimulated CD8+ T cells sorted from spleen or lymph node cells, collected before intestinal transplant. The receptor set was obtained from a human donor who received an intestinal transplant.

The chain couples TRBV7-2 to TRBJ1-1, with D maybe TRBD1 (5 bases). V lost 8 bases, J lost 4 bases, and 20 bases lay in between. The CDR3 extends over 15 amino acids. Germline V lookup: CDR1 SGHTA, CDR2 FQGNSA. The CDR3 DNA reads TGTGCCAGCCAACGTTCGCAGGGCACCAGCACTGAAGCTTTCTTT. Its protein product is CASQRSQGTSTEAFF.

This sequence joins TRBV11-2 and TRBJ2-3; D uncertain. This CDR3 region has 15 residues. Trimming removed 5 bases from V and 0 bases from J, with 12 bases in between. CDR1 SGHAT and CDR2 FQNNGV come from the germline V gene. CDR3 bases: TGTGCCAGCAGCCCAGGAAGCCCTAGCACAGATACGCAGTATTTT. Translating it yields CASSPGSPSTDTQYF.

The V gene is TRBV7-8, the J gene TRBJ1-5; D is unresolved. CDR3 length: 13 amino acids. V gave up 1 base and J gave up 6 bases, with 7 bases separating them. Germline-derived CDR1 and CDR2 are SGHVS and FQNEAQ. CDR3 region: CASSLGHGQPQHF. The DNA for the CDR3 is TGTGCCAGCAGCTTAGGCCACGGTCAGCCCCAGCATTTT. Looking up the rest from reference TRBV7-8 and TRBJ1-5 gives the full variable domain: GAGVSQSPRYKVAKRGQDVALRCDPISGHVSLFWYQQALGQGPEFLTYFQNEAQLDKSGLPSDRFFAERPEGSVSTLKIQRTQQEDSAVYLCASSLGHGQPQHFGDGTRLSIL.

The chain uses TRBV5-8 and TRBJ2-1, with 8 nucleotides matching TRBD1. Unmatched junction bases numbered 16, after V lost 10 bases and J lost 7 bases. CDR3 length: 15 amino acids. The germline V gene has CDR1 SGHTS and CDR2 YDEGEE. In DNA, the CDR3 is TGTGCCGTCCAGGGGGCAGGGGGCGGTTTGAATGAGCAGTTCTTC. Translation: CAVQGAGGGLNEQFF.

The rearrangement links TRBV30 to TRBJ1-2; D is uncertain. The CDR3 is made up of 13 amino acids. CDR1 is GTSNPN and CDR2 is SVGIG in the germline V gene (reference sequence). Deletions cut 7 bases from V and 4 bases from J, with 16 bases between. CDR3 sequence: CAFSRVNRYGYTF. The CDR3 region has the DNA TGTGCCTTTAGCCGTGTTAACCGCTATGGCTACACCTTC.

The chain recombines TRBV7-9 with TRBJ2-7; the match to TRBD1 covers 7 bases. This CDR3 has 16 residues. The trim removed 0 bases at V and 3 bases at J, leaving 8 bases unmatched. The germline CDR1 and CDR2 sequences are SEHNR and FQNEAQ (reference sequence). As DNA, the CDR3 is TGTGCCAGCAGCTTAGCGGAGCGGCAGGGGGACTACGAGCAGTACTTC. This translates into CASSLAERQGDYEQYF.

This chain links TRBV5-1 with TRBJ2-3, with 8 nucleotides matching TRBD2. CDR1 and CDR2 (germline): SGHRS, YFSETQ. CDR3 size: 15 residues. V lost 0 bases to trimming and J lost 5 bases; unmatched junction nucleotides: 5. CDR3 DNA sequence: TGCGCCAGCAGCTTGGGTAGCGGGGAGGTAGATACGCAGTATTTT. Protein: CASSLGSGEVDTQYF.

CDR3 loop: CASSLAGTVAEAFF. CDR3 coding DNA: TGTGCCAGCAGTTTGGCCGGGACAGTTGCGGAAGCTTTCTTT. The chain joins TRBV27 to TRBJ1-1, with 7 nucleotides matching TRBD1. This CDR3 has 14 residues. The germline V gene has CDR1 MNHEY and CDR2 SMNVEV (reference sequence). Germline trimming cut 3 bases from V and 8 bases from J; bases unmatched to any gene: 9.

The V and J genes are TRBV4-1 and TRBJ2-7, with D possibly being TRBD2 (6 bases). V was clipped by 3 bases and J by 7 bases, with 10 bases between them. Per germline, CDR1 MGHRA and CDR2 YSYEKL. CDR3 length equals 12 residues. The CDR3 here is CASSHPGGEQYF. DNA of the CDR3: TGCGCCAGCAGCCACCCCGGGGGAGAGCAGTACTTC.

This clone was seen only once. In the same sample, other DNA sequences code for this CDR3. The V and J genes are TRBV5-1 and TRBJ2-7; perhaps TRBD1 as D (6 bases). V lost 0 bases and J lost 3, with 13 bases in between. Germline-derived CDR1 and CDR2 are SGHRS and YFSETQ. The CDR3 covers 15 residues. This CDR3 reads CASSLAQGLSYEQYF. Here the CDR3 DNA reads TGCGCCAGCAGCTTGGCACAGGGATTGAGCTACGAGCAGTACTTC.

Here the CDR3 DNA reads TGTGCCAGTAGTGAGGGACAGCATCGCGGCTACACCTTC. Its protein product is CASSEGQHRGYTF. The chain couples TRBV19 to TRBJ1-2, with 7 bases matching TRBD1. The CDR3 length is 13 residues. V trimming: 5 bases; J trimming: 8 bases; junction bases outside the gene matches: 8. Germline V gene data show CDR1 as LNHDA and CDR2 as SQIVND (reference sequence). The whole variable domain, remainder taken from reference TRBV19 and TRBJ1-2, is DGGITQSPKYLFRKEGQNVTLSCEQNLNHDAMYWYRQDPGQGLRLIYYSQIVNDFQKGDIAEGYSVSREKKESFPLTVTSAQKNPTAFYLCASSEGQHRGYTFGSGTRLTVV.

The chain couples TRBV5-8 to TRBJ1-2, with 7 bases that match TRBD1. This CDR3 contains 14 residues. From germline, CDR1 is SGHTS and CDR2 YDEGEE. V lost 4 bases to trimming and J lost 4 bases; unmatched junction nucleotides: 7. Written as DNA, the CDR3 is TGTGCCAGCAGCGTGCTGACAGGGCCCTATGGCTACACCTTC. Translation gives CASSVLTGPYGYTF.

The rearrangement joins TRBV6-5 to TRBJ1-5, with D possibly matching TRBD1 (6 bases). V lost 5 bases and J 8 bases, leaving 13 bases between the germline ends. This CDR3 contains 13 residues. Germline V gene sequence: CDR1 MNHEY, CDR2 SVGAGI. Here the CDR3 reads CASSTGSAEPQHF. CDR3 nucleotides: TGTGCCAGCAGTACAGGGAGTGCGGAGCCCCAGCATTTT.

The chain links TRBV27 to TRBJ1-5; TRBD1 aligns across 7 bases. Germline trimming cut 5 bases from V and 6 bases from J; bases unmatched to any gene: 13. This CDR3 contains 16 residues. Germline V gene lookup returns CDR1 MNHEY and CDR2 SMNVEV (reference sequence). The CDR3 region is CASSPPGQMGSQPQHF. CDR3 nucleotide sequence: TGTGCCAGCAGTCCACCGGGACAGATGGGGAGTCAGCCCCAGCATTTT.

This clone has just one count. CDR3 protein: CATSQGLDSYNEQFF. The CDR3 DNA reads TGTGCCACCAGCCAAGGACTGGATTCCTACAATGAGCAGTTCTTC. J is TRBJ2-1 and V is TRBV15, with D possibly TRBD2 on 5 matching bases. Germline loops: CDR1 LNHNV, CDR2 YYDKDF (reference sequence). The CDR3 runs 15 residues. The germline V and J ends were trimmed by 5 bases and 1 base, with 12 bases remaining between them. Drawing the rest from reference TRBV15 and TRBJ2-1, the complete variable domain is DAMVIQNPRYQVTQFGKPVTLSCSQTLNHNVMYWYQQKSSQAPKLLFHYYDKDFNNEADTPDNFQSRRPNTSFCFLDIRSPGLGDTAMYLCATSQGLDSYNEQFFGPGTRLTVL.

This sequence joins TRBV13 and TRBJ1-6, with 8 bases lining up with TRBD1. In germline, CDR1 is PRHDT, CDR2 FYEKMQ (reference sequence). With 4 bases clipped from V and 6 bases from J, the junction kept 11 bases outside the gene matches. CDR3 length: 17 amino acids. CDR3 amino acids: CASSSGQGRPSNSPLHF. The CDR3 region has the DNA TGTGCCAGCAGCTCTGGACAGGGACGCCCGAGTAATTCACCCCTCCACTTT.

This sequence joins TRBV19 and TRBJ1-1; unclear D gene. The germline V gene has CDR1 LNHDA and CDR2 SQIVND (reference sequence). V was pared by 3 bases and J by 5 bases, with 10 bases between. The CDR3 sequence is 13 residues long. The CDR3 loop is CASSIPPTTEAFF. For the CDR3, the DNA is TGTGCCAGTAGTATCCCCCCCACAACTGAAGCTTTCTTT.

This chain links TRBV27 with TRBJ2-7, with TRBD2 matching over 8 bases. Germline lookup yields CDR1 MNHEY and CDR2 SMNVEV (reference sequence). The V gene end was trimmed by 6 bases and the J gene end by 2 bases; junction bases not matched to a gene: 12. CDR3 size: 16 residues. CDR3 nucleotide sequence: TGTGCCAGCAGCCGGATTCCCTTAGCGGGACCCTACGAGCAGTACTTC. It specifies CASSRIPLAGPYEQYF.

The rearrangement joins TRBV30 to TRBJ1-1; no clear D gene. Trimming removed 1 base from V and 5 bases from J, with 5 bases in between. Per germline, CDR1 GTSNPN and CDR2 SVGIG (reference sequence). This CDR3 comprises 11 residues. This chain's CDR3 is CAWSERTEAFF. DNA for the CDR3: TGTGCCTGGAGTGAACGGACTGAAGCTTTCTTT.

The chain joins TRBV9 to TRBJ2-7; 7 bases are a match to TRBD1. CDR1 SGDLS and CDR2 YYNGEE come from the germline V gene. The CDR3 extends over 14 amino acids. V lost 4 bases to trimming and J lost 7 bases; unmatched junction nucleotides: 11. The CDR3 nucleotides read TGTGCCAGCAGCCCATGGGACAGACCTACGGAGCAGTACTTC. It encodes CASSPWDRPTEQYF. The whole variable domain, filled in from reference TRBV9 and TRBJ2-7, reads DSGVTQTPKHLITATGQRVTLRCSPRSGDLSVYWYQQSLDQGLQFLIQYYNGEERAKGNILERFSAQQFPDLHSELNLSSLELGDSALYFCASSPWDRPTEQYFGPGTRLTVT.

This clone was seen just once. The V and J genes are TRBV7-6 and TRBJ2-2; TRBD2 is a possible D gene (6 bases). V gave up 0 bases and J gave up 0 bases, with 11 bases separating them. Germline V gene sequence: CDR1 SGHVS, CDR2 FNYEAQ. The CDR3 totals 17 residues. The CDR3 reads CASSLASGYANTGELFF. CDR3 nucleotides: TGTGCCAGCAGCTTAGCTAGCGGATACGCGAACACCGGGGAGCTGTTTTTT.

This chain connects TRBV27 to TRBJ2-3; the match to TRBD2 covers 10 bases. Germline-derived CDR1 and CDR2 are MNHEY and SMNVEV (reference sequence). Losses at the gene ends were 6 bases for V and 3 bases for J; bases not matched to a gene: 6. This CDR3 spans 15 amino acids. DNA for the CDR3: TGTGCCAGCAGGTGGTCTAGCGGGAGTACAGATACGCAGTATTTT. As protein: CASRWSSGSTDTQYF.